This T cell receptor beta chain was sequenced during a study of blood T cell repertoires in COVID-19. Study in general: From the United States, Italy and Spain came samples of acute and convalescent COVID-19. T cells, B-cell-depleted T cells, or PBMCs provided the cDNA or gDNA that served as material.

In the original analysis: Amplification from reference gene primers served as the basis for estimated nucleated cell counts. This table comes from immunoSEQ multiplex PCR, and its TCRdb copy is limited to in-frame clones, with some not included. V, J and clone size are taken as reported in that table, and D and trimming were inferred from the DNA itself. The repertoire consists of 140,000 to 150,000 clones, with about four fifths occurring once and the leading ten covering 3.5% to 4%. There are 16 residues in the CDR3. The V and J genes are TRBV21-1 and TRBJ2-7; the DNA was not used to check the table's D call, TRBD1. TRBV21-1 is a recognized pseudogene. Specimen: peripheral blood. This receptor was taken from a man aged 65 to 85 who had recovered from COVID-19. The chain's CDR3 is CASSIPQGFTPYEQYF. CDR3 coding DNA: TGTGCCAGCAGCATCCCACAGGGTTTTACTCCCTACGAGCAGTACTTC.